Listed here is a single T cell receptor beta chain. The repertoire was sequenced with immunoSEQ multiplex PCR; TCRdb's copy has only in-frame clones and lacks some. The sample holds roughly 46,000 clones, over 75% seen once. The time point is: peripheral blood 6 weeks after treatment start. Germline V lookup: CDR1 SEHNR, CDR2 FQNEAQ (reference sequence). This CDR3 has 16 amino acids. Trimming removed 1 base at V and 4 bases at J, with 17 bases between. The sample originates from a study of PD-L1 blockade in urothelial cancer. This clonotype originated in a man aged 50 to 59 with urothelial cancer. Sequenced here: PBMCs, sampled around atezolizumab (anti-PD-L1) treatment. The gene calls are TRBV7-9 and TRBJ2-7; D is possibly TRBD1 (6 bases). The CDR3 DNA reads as TGTGCCAGCAGCTTAGTGGGGGCTGAGACGTTATACGAGCAGTACTTC. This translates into CASSLVGAETLYEQYF.